This section outlines one TCR beta chain sequence together with its context. Its antigen is as yet unknown. The sample belongs to a study of metastatic and nonmetastatic thyroid tumors. On the study more broadly: Repertoire comparisons spanned blood and tumor or nodule tissue from malignant and benign thyroid patients. Study outcomes and limitations: Patients with malignant thyroid tumors reportedly had significantly higher TCR beta diversity than those with benign nodules, in blood and tumor.

As originally analysed: The study built a papillary thyroid cancer distant-metastasis classifier from CDR3 differences across clinicopathological groups. Using MiXCR, TCRdb re-called clones from the PCR reads. The V and J calls here are based on TCRdb, not the publication. The sample records 25,000 to 30,000 clones, around a quarter being singletons. CDR3 size: 19 residues. In germline, CDR1 is WNHNN, CDR2 SYGVQD (reference sequence). The V and J ends lost 6 bases and 4 bases respectively, with 29 bases between them. There were no patients who had received any treatment before thyroid surgery. Sequenced material: blood. V gene TRBV10-1 combines with J gene TRBJ2-3, with D unclear. This clonotype originated in a female donor with papillary thyroid cancer or a benign thyroid nodule (not recorded which). Some clones in this sample may be carry-over from other donors' samples. The CDR3 here is CASRILESWEHTHADTQYF. CDR3 DNA: TGCGCCAGCAGGATTCTAGAATCGTGGGAACATACCCACGCAGATACGCAGTATTTT.